The TCR beta chain under discussion was sequenced for a study of T cells in Graves' hyperthyroidism and ophthalmopathy. Study overall: Peripheral blood was collected at initial diagnosis, before any treatment. Broader study findings: In the blood, most expanded thyroid clonotypes above 0.001 appeared as well.

Germline V gene lookup returns CDR1 SGHKS and CDR2 YYEKEE (reference sequence). CDR3 size: 15 residues. Criteria for exclusion of patients were uncontrolled infection, other autoimmune disease, pregnancy or lactation. The source material, RNA transcripts, was used to amplify TCR beta CDR3 regions. A first-round RT-PCR of the TCR CDR3 used the HTBI primer set. TCRdb reprocessed the multiplex PCR reads with MiXCR, giving one entry per CDR3 protein. The sample lists a few hundred thousand distinct CDR3 sequences; 15% to 20% were seen once. With regard to this clonotype: Its target is not known. Given a much more abundant clone one base away, this may be a read error.

This receptor was identified in a woman in her twenties or thirties with Graves' ophthalmopathy. The sequenced material came from blood. J is TRBJ1-3 and V is TRBV5-5; D gene uncertain. This chain's CDR3 is CACSLAGGSGNTIYF. The CDR3 DNA follows: TGTGCCTGCAGCTTGGCAGGCGGCTCTGGAAACACCATATATTTT. Full variable domain (missing parts from reference TRBV5-5 and TRBJ1-3): DAGVTQSPTHLIKTRGQQVTLRCSPISGHKSVSWYQQVLGQGPQFIFQYYEKEERGRGNFPDRFSARQFPNYSSELNVNALLLGDSALYLCACSLAGGSGNTIYFGEGSWLTVV.